This TCR beta chain was sequenced during a study of CD8 T cells in ankylosing spondylitis. Germline V CDR1 and CDR2: MNHEY, SMNVEV (reference sequence). This CDR3 region has 14 residues. Trimming cost V 9 bases and J 4 bases, with 18 bases left between them. This clonotype was seen many times. TCRdb fed the 5' RACE reads into MiXCR, producing one record per CDR3 protein. The table lists some 220,000 distinct CDR3 sequences, more than 9% of them singletons. The V call is TRBV27, the J call TRBJ1-2, with D unclear. The receptor's source is a male donor with ankylosing spondylitis or in good health (not recorded which). Sample: blood, either unsorted or a sorted T cell fraction (not recorded which). CDR3 DNA: TGTGCCAGTGCGGGCGAGGGATTTTTCTATGGCTACACCTTC. It yields the protein CASAGEGFFYGYTF.